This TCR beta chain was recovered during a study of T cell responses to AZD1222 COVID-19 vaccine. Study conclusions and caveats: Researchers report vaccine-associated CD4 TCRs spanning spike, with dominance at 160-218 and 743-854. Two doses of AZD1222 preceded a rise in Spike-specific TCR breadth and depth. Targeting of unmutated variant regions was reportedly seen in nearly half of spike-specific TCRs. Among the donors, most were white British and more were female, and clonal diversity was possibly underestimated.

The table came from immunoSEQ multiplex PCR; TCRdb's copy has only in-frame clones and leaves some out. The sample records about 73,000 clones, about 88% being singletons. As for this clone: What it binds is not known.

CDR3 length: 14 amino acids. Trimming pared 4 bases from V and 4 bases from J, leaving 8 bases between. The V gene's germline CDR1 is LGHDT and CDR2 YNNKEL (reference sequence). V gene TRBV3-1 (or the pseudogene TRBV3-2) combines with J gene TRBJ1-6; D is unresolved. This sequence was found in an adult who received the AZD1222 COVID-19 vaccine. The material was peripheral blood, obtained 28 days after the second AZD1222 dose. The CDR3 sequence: CASSLSRYNSPLHF. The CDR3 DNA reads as TGTGCCAGCAGCCTTAGTCGGTATAATTCACCCCTCCACTTT.